This T cell receptor beta chain was found in a study of brain T cells in children with intractable seizures. Study-wide points: Absence of clones before surgery may stem from lower sequencing depth.

A remark on this clone: Its antigen is currently unknown.

Only cases whose brain tissue showed the highest T cell transcript signatures were sequenced. Patients received at least one anti-epileptic drug before surgery. The V end was cut by 6 bases, the J end by 2 bases, with 14 bases between. Germline CDR1 is MNHEY and CDR2 is SVGEGT. This CDR3 region has 15 residues. Clones were sequenced by immunoSEQ multiplex PCR, and TCRdb holds only the in-frame ones, with some missing. Of 60,000 to 85,000 clones in the sample, about 93% were seen once. The sample was peripheral blood, taken at surgery. The TCR comes from a boy under two years old with tuberous sclerosis and intractable seizures. The rearrangement joins TRBV6-2 or TRBV6-3 to TRBJ2-1, with no clear D. CDR3 coding DNA: TGTGCCAGCAGCCTGACCCGCGGAGCCTACAATGAGCAGTTCTTC. Translated, it gives CASSLTRGAYNEQFF.